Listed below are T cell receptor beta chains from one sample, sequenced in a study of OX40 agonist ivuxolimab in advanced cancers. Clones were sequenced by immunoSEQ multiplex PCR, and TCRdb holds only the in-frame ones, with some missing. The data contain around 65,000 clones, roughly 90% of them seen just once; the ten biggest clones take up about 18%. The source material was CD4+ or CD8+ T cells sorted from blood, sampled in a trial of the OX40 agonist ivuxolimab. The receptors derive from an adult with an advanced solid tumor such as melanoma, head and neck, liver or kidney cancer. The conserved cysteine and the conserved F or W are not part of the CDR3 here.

CDR3: ASSRDSNYQPQH
V: TRBV27

CDR3: ASSEGLAGDRTGELF
V: TRBV2

CDR3: ASSSRQGAPGNTIY
V: TRBV5-1

CDR3: ASSQVTGTGANVLT
V: TRBV4-3

CDR3: AISAGRGTDTQY
V: TRBV10-3

CDR3: ASSPADRGYEQY
V: TRBV11-3

CDR3: ASSLETKPGGGYEQY
V: TRBV27

CDR3: ASSLVNGYT
V: TRBV13

CDR3: ASSPTGLEETQY
V: TRBV5-1

CDR3: ASSTTGGGNTIY
V: TRBV5-8

CDR3: ASSYEGRGYSEQY
V: TRBV6-5

CDR3: ATSSRASRGYEQY
V: TRBV15

CDR3: ASSTLVNEQF
V: TRBV7-2

CDR3: ASSETSSYNEQF
V: TRBV5-1

CDR3: ASSLSQTWETQY
V: TRBV11-2

CDR3: SVEDRAIEGQETQY
V: TRBV29-1

CDR3: ASSTSKTYGYT
V: TRBV7-8

CDR3: ASGLAWNEQF
V: TRBV7-9

CDR3: ASTRTGLNEQF
V: TRBV19

CDR3: ASSLGGYIQDEQF
V: TRBV5-1

CDR3: ASKDRANTEAF
V: TRBV6-5